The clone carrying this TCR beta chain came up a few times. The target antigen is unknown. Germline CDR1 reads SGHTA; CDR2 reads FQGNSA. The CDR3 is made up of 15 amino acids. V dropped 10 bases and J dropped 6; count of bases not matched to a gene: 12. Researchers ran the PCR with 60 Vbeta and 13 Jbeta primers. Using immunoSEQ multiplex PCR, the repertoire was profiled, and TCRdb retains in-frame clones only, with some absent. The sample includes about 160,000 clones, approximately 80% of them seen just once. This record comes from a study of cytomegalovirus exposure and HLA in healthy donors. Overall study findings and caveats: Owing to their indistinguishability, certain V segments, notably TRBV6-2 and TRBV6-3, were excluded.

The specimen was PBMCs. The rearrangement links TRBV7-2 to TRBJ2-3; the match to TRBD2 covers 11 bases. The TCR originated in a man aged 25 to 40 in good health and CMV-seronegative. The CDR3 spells CATTASGGRVDTQYF. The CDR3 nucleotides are TGTGCCACCACCGCTAGCGGGGGGCGGGTGGATACGCAGTATTTT.